A single sample is the source of the 22 T cell receptor beta chains below, sequenced in a study of response to subunit inactivated influenza vaccine. MiXCR was run by TCRdb on the RT-PCR reads, yielding one entry per CDR3 protein. Altogether around 570,000 distinct CDR3 sequences are present, roughly 10% being singletons, with the ten largest covering about 11%. These data were likewise used in another study, on T cells expressing NK-cell markers. From that study: A 5'RACE template switching approach incorporating UMIs was used to make TCR beta cDNA.

The source was PBMCs from blood, collected on the day of vaccination. Receptors were obtained from a man between 50 and 59 years old who received an inactivated influenza vaccine.

This clonotype occurred a few times. The chain links TRBV11-3 to TRBJ2-3; 9 positions agree with TRBD1. This CDR3 has 15 residues. Germline trimming cut 5 bases from V and 0 bases from J; bases unmatched to any gene: 3. Germline values: CDR1 SGHNT, CDR2 YENEEA. CDR3 nucleotides: TGTGCCAGCAGCGAAGACAGGGGGAGCACAGATACGCAGTATTTT. This gives the protein CASSEDRGSTDTQYF.

To note about this clonotype: This sequence may be a read error, since a much larger clone differs from it by one base. This chain connects TRBV4-3 to TRBJ1-4, with D possibly TRBD1 on 6 matching bases. Looked up from germline, CDR1 is LGHNA and CDR2 is YSLEER. The CDR3 has 17 amino acids. CDR3 in amino acids: CASSQDPKVTGWEKPFF. The CDR3 DNA sequence: TGCGCCAGCAGCCAAGACCCCAAGGTCACAGGGTGGGAAAAACCGTTTTTT.

The V call is TRBV6-5, the J call TRBJ2-3; tentative D call: TRBD2 (6 bases). The germline V gene has CDR1 MNHEY and CDR2 SVGAGI. V was clipped by 3 bases and J by 2 bases, with 12 bases between them. CDR3 length: 15 residues. CDR3 region: CASSYRPSATDTQYF. The DNA for the CDR3 is TGTGCCAGCAGTTATAGACCTAGCGCCACAGATACGCAGTATTTT.

This clonotype was observed a handful of times. This sequence joins TRBV12-3 or TRBV12-4 and TRBJ1-1; D unresolved. The CDR3 extends over 15 amino acids. V lost 7 bases, J lost 0 bases, and 15 bases lay in between. The CDR3 here is CASTNYGNLNTEAFF. In DNA form, the CDR3 reads TGTGCCAGCACTAATTATGGGAACCTGAACACTGAAGCTTTCTTT.

This clonotype was recorded a few times. The gene calls are TRBV3-1 and TRBJ1-1; D is unclear. CDR3 length: 14 amino acids. Germline lookup yields CDR1 LGHDT and CDR2 YNNKEL (reference sequence). Trimming removed 1 base at V and 4 bases at J, with 10 bases between. The CDR3 here is CASSQVGKGTEAFF. CDR3 bases: TGTGCCAGCAGCCAAGTGGGGAAAGGCACTGAAGCTTTCTTT.

On this clonotype: A much larger clone lies a single base off, so this may be a read error. The chain recombines TRBV12-3 or TRBV12-4 with TRBJ2-4, with 7 bases aligning to TRBD1. The CDR3 totals 13 residues. The CDR3 bases are TGTACCAGCAGTTTCCGGCAGGGGGACATTCAGTACTTC. Translating it yields CTSSFRQGDIQYF.

There are a few counts of this clonotype. The chain has TRBV6-5 and TRBJ2-7, with D possibly matching TRBD2 (6 bases). The CDR3 contains 14 residues. Germline V lookup: CDR1 MNHEY, CDR2 SVGAGI. V was trimmed by 3 bases and J by 8 bases, leaving 17 bases between them. The chain's CDR3 is CASSYGGTGGKQYF. In nucleotides, the CDR3 is TGTGCCAGCAGTTATGGGGGGACTGGGGGTAAGCAGTACTTC.

This clonotype was seen only a few times. V gene TRBV15 combines with J gene TRBJ1-5, with D tentatively TRBD1 (5 bases). CDR1 is LNHNV, CDR2 YYDKDF, per germline (reference sequence). This CDR3 is 16 amino acids long. Trimming took off 5 bases at V and 5 bases at J, with 19 bases between the two ends. In nucleotides, the CDR3 is TGTGCCACCAGCTCCAATATCAAGGGGAGCGATCAGCCCCAGCATTTT. Its translation: CATSSNIKGSDQPQHF. The full variable domain, its missing parts supplied by reference TRBV15 and TRBJ1-5, is DAMVIQNPRYQVTQFGKPVTLSCSQTLNHNVMYWYQQKSSQAPKLLFHYYDKDFNNEADTPDNFQSRRPNTSFCFLDIRSPGLGDTAMYLCATSSNIKGSDQPQHFGDGTRLSIL.

CDR3 in amino acids: CASSQVAIPYEQYF. The CDR3 DNA sequence: TGCGCCAGCAGCCAAGTGGCCATCCCCTACGAGCAGTACTTC. The V call is TRBV4-1, the J call TRBJ2-7; D not certain. The CDR3 is 14 residues long. Germline V lookup: CDR1 MGHRA, CDR2 YSYEKL. V was shortened by 1 base and J by 2 bases, with 9 bases between the two germline ends.

This clonotype was counted only a few times. V gene TRBV7-2 combines with J gene TRBJ2-3, with 10 positions matching TRBD2. The germline V gene encodes CDR1 SGHTA and CDR2 FQGNSA. There are 16 residues in the CDR3. The V and J ends lost 5 bases and 5 bases, in that order; junction bases with no gene match: 10. CDR3 DNA sequence: TGTGCCAGCAGCCGCTTAGCGGGAGGAGGAGTAGATACGCAGTATTTT. Translated: CASSRLAGGGVDTQYF.

The rearrangement uses TRBV4-1 and TRBJ2-7; D is unresolved. V dropped 2 bases and J dropped 9 bases, with 14 bases sitting between them. This CDR3 is built from 13 residues. Germline CDR1 reads MGHRA; CDR2 reads YSYEKL. Written as DNA, the CDR3 is TGCGCCAGCAGCCAATACGCTACAAGATTGCAGTACTTC. Amino acid sequence: CASSQYATRLQYF.

This clonotype was detected only a few times. The chain has TRBV11-2 and TRBJ1-2; D is possibly TRBD1 (6 bases). CDR1 and CDR2 (germline): SGHAT, FQNNGV. The CDR3 runs 13 residues. V lost 6 bases and J lost 7, with 15 bases in between. CDR3 loop: CASRRTGSGGYTF. The DNA for the CDR3 is TGTGCCAGCAGACGAACAGGGTCTGGTGGCTACACCTTC.

This clonotype was detected a few times. V and J are TRBV12-3 or TRBV12-4 and TRBJ2-2; D gene ambiguous. This CDR3 contains 16 residues. Between the trimmed V and J ends, which lost 9 bases and 0 bases, there was a span of 17 bases. The CDR3 is CASTTFTGTNTGELFF. In DNA form, the CDR3 reads TGTGCCAGTACTACCTTCACCGGAACGAACACCGGGGAGCTGTTTTTT.

This clonotype was counted many times. For the CDR3, the DNA is TGTGCCAGCATTCTATCTAGCGGGAGGCCCTTTACCGGGGAGCTGTTTTTT. This codes for CASILSSGRPFTGELFF. The chain combines TRBV12-3 or TRBV12-4 with TRBJ2-2; 11 bases map to TRBD2. The CDR3 totals 17 residues. V lost 7 bases to trimming and J lost 5 bases; unmatched junction nucleotides: 12.

The V gene is TRBV5-1, the J gene TRBJ2-7; a weak D match, TRBD1 (6 bases). In germline, CDR1 is SGHRS, CDR2 YFSETQ. The CDR3 runs to 14 residues. V was cut by 1 base and J by 4 bases, with 12 bases left in between. This chain's CDR3 is CASSLSTGRYEQYF. The CDR3 DNA reads TGCGCCAGCAGCTTGTCGACAGGAAGATACGAGCAGTACTTC.

The V gene is TRBV2, the J gene TRBJ2-2; 10 bases map to TRBD1. V was pared by 6 bases and J by 5 bases, with 3 bases of the junction left unmatched. Per germline, CDR1 SNHLY and CDR2 FYNNEI. CDR3 length equals 14 residues. CDR3 region: CASRTDRGTGELFF. CDR3 in DNA: TGTGCCAGCAGGACGGACAGGGGGACCGGGGAGCTGTTTTTT.

This clonotype was recorded a few times. This chain connects TRBV29-1 to TRBJ1-2; D is unclear. Between the trimmed V and J ends, which lost 6 bases and 0 bases, there was a span of 8 bases. CDR3 length: 12 residues. Germline V CDR1 and CDR2: SQVTM, ANQGSEA. In DNA, the CDR3 is TGCAGCGTCGGAGGGTCTAACTATGGCTACACCTTC. Translating gives CSVGGSNYGYTF.

J is TRBJ2-5 and V is TRBV7-3; 7 positions match TRBD1. Germline V gene data show CDR1 as SGHTA and CDR2 as FQGTGA. This CDR3 has 15 residues. The V gene end was trimmed by 5 bases and the J gene end by 2 bases; junction bases not matched to a gene: 8. CDR3 nucleotides: TGTGCCAGCAGCCCGTTGGGGACAGAGCAAGAGACCCAGTACTTC. It specifies CASSPLGTEQETQYF.

This clonotype was observed a few times. This chain joins TRBV12-3 or TRBV12-4 and TRBJ1-6; D is unclear. CDR3 length: 14 amino acids. The V end was cut by 3 bases, the J end by 7 bases, with 10 bases between. CDR3 protein: CASSFASANSPLHF. CDR3 DNA: TGTGCCAGCAGTTTCGCCTCGGCAAATTCACCCCTCCACTTT.

This clonotype was observed many times. This chain links TRBV5-1 with TRBJ1-1, with 7 bases aligning to TRBD1. CDR1 and CDR2 (germline): SGHRS, YFSETQ. After removal of 2 bases from V and 7 bases from J, the junction contained 5 bases not matched to a gene. This CDR3 spans 13 amino acids. CDR3 in DNA: TGCGCCAGCAGCTTCGAGGGGGCAGGTGAAGCTTTCTTT. This encodes CASSFEGAGEAFF.

The rearrangement joins TRBV7-2 to TRBJ2-1; a possible D gene is TRBD2 (6 bases). CDR1 SGHTA and CDR2 FQGNSA come from the germline V gene. The CDR3 is 13 residues long. V lost 6 bases, J lost 2 bases, and 8 bases lay in between. The CDR3 DNA sequence: TGTGCCAGCAGGGTAGCGGCCTACAATGAGCAGTTCTTC. Protein: CASRVAAYNEQFF.

This clonotype was observed a handful of times. The chain links TRBV12-3 or TRBV12-4 to TRBJ2-2, with 12 nucleotides matching TRBD2. With V trimmed by 6 bases and J by 7 bases, 6 bases remained unmatched. This CDR3 has 15 amino acids. This CDR3 is CASRSSGRAGGELFF. As DNA, the CDR3 is TGTGCCAGCAGATCTAGCGGGAGGGCCGGCGGGGAGCTGTTTTTT.